This T cell receptor (beta chain) is from a study of T cells in Graves' hyperthyroidism and ophthalmopathy. General study points: A model of 13 V-J features distinguished ophthalmopathy from stable hyperthyroidism. Most clonotypes expanded in the thyroid (above 0.001) were also present in blood.

J was trimmed by 4 bases and V by 3 bases; bases with no gene match: 1. The CDR3 is made up of 14 amino acids. Per the germline V gene, CDR1 is SGHAT and CDR2 is FQNNGV. The diagnostic basis comprised clinical symptoms, serum thyroxine and TRAb, thyroid ultrasound and orbital computed tomography. Source material for PBMCs was around 10 ml fresh peripheral blood. Notes on this clonotype: Its antigen is not identified.

Amplification yielded TCR beta CDR3 regions, with RNA transcripts as the source. Initially, a first-round RT-PCR of the TCR CDR3 employed the HTBI primer set. TCRdb reanalysed the multiplex PCR reads using MiXCR and keeps one entry per CDR3 protein. This sample has around 480,000 distinct CDR3 sequences; about an eighth occur once, and the top ten carry about 17%. The receptor's source is a woman younger than 35 with Graves' hyperthyroidism. The sample consisted of blood. V is TRBV11-2 and J is TRBJ1-3; 9 nucleotides align to TRBD1. CDR3 sequence: CASSLGQGGNTIYF. DNA of the CDR3: TGTGCCAGCAGCTTGGGACAGGGAGGAAACACCATATATTTT.